The clone carrying this T cell receptor beta chain was observed many times. Its target is not known. These data come from a study of T cells in Graves' hyperthyroidism and ophthalmopathy. Germline CDR1 and CDR2: DFQATT and SNEGSKA (reference sequence). Trimming cost V 3 bases and J 6 bases; bases outside gene matches: 3. CDR3 size: 14 residues. Researchers took RNA transcripts and amplified the TCR beta CDR3 regions from them. Primed by the HTBI set, a first-round RT-PCR was run on the TCR CDR3. MiXCR, run by TCRdb on the multiplex PCR reads, gives a single entry per CDR3 protein. Among about 100,000 distinct CDR3 sequences listed, 15% to 20% were seen once. Notes on the study in general: Classification by a 13 V-J model distinguished ophthalmopathy from stable hyperthyroidism. The model predicted ophthalmopathy a median approximately six months before onset.

This sequence was found in a woman aged 50 to 60 with Graves' hyperthyroidism. The sequencing sample was made of blood. The chain recombines TRBV20-1 with TRBJ2-3; TRBD2 agrees at 13 bases. The CDR3, as DNA: TGCAGTGCTAGGGGACTAGCGGGATTGGATACGCAGTATTTT. Translation: CSARGLAGLDTQYF.